Below, 7 T cell receptor beta chains from the same sample are listed, as sequenced in a study of post-analysis software for immune sequencing data. No antigen is known for these receptors. Findings of the study overall: The study found TRBV5-6, TRBV5-1 and TRBV20-1 among a handful of TRBV segments more frequent in patients than controls.

Carried by the TCR beta cDNA libraries were unique molecular identifiers. TCRdb re-called the PCR reads through MiXCR, storing one row per CDR3 protein. Here the sample spans roughly 540,000 distinct CDR3 sequences, approximately 34% being singletons. The sequenced material came from blood. The receptors were gathered from a girl between 2 and 17 years old with multiple sclerosis.

This clonotype was seen a few times. The chain is built from TRBV7-2 and TRBJ1-3; D unresolved. The CDR3 runs to 15 residues. Per the germline V gene, CDR1 is SGHTA and CDR2 is FQGNSA. The V end was cut by 5 bases, the J end by 0 bases, with 11 bases between. CDR3 bases: TGTGCCAGCAGCCTACTCGGGCACTCTGGAAACACCATATATTTT. This translates into CASSLLGHSGNTIYF.

This clonotype was counted many times. The rearrangement links TRBV12-3 or TRBV12-4 to TRBJ1-2; 7 nucleotides match TRBD1. V was pared by 5 bases and J by 7 bases, with 4 bases of the junction left unmatched. The CDR3 has 12 amino acids. This chain's CDR3 is CASSLEGAGYTF. The CDR3 nucleotides are TGTGCCAGCAGTCTAGAGGGGGCTGGCTACACCTTC.

The chain is built from TRBV2 and TRBJ2-7; a possible D gene is TRBD1 (6 bases). Between the trimmed V and J ends, which lost 5 bases and 3 bases, there was a span of 11 bases. The CDR3 contains 13 residues. Germline values: CDR1 SNHLY, CDR2 FYNNEI. The CDR3, as DNA: TGTGCCAGCAGTACAGGGATTCGCTACGAGCAGTACTTC. It yields the protein CASSTGIRYEQYF.

The chain links TRBV7-8 to TRBJ2-5; D is possibly TRBD1 or TRBD2 (5 bases each). This CDR3 is 16 amino acids long. CDR1 is SGHVS and CDR2 is FQNEAQ in the germline V gene. V was cut by 0 bases and J by 0 bases, with 11 bases left in between. In DNA form, the CDR3 reads TGTGCCAGCAGCTTAGCCCGAGGGACCAACCAAGAGACCCAGTACTTC. Its translation is CASSLARGTNQETQYF. Supplemented by reference TRBV7-8 and TRBJ2-5, the full variable domain reads GAGVSQSPRYKVAKRGQDVALRCDPISGHVSLFWYQQALGQGPEFLTYFQNEAQLDKSGLPSDRFFAERPEGSVSTLKIQRTQQEDSAVYLCASSLARGTNQETQYFGPGTRLLVL.

The genes are TRBV7-9 and TRBJ2-7; 7 nucleotides line up with TRBD1. The CDR3 is made up of 14 amino acids. CDR1 is SEHNR, CDR2 FQNEAQ, per germline (reference sequence). V lost 4 bases, J lost 1 base, and 4 bases stayed unmatched. The CDR3 DNA is TGTGCCAGCAGCTCTACGACAGGGTCCTACGAGCAGTACTTC. As protein: CASSSTTGSYEQYF.

V usage is TRBV29-1 and J usage is TRBJ2-1, with TRBD1 as a possible D gene (6 bases). Germline V gene sequence: CDR1 SQVTM, CDR2 ANQGSEA. This CDR3 is 14 amino acids long. V dropped 0 bases and J dropped 10 bases, with 16 bases sitting between them. The CDR3 nucleotides read TGCAGCGTTGAAGATCCGGGACAAACCTACGAGCAGTTCTTC. This translates into CSVEDPGQTYEQFF.

This clonotype appeared a few times. The chain recombines TRBV4-1 with TRBJ2-7; TRBD2 is a possible D gene (5 bases). The CDR3 contains 13 residues. V was shortened by 1 base and J by 3 bases, with 7 bases between the two germline ends. Germline loops: CDR1 MGHRA, CDR2 YSYEKL. The CDR3 DNA reads as TGCGCCAGCAGCCAAGCGGGGTACTACGAGCAGTACTTC. Translating gives CASSQAGYYEQYF.